One sample yielded the 27 T cell receptor beta chains listed below, sequenced in a study of radiation and T cells in renal cell carcinoma (dated by TCRdb to the early 2020s). The protocol used for the library was the immunoSEQ multiplex PCR assay. Drawn from immuneACCESS, this table holds only the in-frame rearrangements with V and J called that TCRdb kept. Clones are partly lost; checked studies trace under half to an unresolved V gene and leave the rest unexplained. The sample contains approximately 120,000 clones, around 80% of them found a single time. The top ten hold 5% to 6.5% of the sample. The meaning of the sample's time point label: blood 2 weeks post-SBRT. The sample's treatment or condition label, decoded: 15 Gy SBRT to primary tumor, nephrectomy 4 weeks later. The source was blood, collected from a patient whose treatment included radiotherapy and nephrectomy. The receptors here all came from a man between 50 and 59 years old with renal cell carcinoma.

The chain links TRBV18 to TRBJ1-1, with D uncertain. CDR1 and CDR2 (germline): KGHSH, LQKENI. The length of the CDR3 is 14 residues. Deletions cut 3 bases from V and 0 bases from J, with 8 bases between. The CDR3: CASSPTDLNTEAFF. The CDR3 DNA is TGTGCCAGCTCACCGACGGACTTGAACACTGAAGCTTTCTTT.

The chain is built from TRBV15 and TRBJ2-1, with D possibly matching TRBD1 (5 bases). The length of the CDR3 is 13 residues. V was pared by 6 bases and J by 5 bases, with 11 bases between. CDR1 is LNHNV, CDR2 YYDKDF, per germline (reference sequence). CDR3 in amino acids: CATSLDRHNEQFF. The CDR3 nucleotides read TGTGCCACCAGTCTTGACAGACACAATGAGCAGTTCTTC. Combining the CDR3 with reference TRBV15 and TRBJ2-1 gives the whole variable domain DAMVIQNPRYQVTQFGKPVTLSCSQTLNHNVMYWYQQKSSQAPKLLFHYYDKDFNNEADTPDNFQSRRPNTSFCFLDIRSPGLGDTAMYLCATSLDRHNEQFFGPGTRLTVL.

The V call is TRBV6-1, the J call TRBJ1-5; 7 positions match TRBD1. Germline-derived CDR1 and CDR2 are MNHNS and SASEGT. With 10 bases clipped from V and 4 bases from J, the junction kept 13 bases outside the gene matches. There are 15 residues in the CDR3. The CDR3 spells CAIAWGQHQNQPQHF. CDR3 DNA sequence: TGTGCCATCGCTTGGGGACAGCACCAGAATCAGCCCCAGCATTTT.

The CDR3 DNA reads TGTGCCAGCAGCTTATGGGGGGGAGGAAACACCATATATTTT. It specifies CASSLWGGGNTIYF. This chain joins TRBV13 and TRBJ1-3, with a possible D match to TRBD1 (5 bases). CDR1 and CDR2 (germline): PRHDT, FYEKMQ (reference sequence). The V and J ends lost 2 bases and 4 bases respectively, with 9 bases between them. The CDR3 has 14 residues.

J is TRBJ2-7 and V is TRBV6-6, with 7 nucleotides matching TRBD1. Germline assignment: CDR1 MNHNY and CDR2 SVGAGI (reference sequence). Trimming cost V 4 bases and J 2 bases; bases outside gene matches: 8. The CDR3 extends over 15 amino acids. As DNA, the CDR3 is TGTGCCAGCAGTTTCGACAGGGATATAACCTACGAGCAGTACTTC. Encoded protein: CASSFDRDITYEQYF.

A few counts support this clone. The CDR3 spells CASTARGLDSNQPQHF. The CDR3 bases are TGTGCCAGTACGGCCAGGGGGCTAGATAGCAATCAGCCCCAGCATTTT. This sequence joins TRBV19 and TRBJ1-5, with 8 bases lining up with TRBD1. The CDR3 has 16 amino acids. V lost 7 bases, J lost 0 bases, and 8 bases stayed unmatched. CDR1 is LNHDA and CDR2 is SQIVND in the germline V gene (reference sequence). Supplemented by reference TRBV19 and TRBJ1-5, the full variable domain reads DGGITQSPKYLFRKEGQNVTLSCEQNLNHDAMYWYRQDPGQGLRLIYYSQIVNDFQKGDIAEGYSVSREKKESFPLTVTSAQKNPTAFYLCASTARGLDSNQPQHFGDGTRLSIL.

J is TRBJ1-2 and V is TRBV7-2; TRBD1 is a possible D gene (5 bases). The CDR3 is 14 residues long. V lost 4 bases and J 2 bases, leaving 11 bases between the germline ends. The germline V gene encodes CDR1 SGHTA and CDR2 FQGNSA. CDR3 sequence (DNA): TGTGCCAGCAGCTGGGACTCCCTAAACTATGGCTACACCTTC. This translates into CASSWDSLNYGYTF.

This chain joins TRBV28 and TRBJ2-1; TRBD2 agrees at 9 bases. After removal of 4 bases from V and 3 bases from J, the junction contained 16 bases not matched to a gene. The CDR3 extends over 19 amino acids. CDR1 is MDHEN, CDR2 SYDVKM, per germline. As DNA, the CDR3 is TGTGCCAGCAGTTCTCTAGATCCGATAGCGGGAGCCAACTACAATGAGCAGTTCTTC. It yields the protein CASSSLDPIAGANYNEQFF.

The chain uses TRBV28 and TRBJ1-4, with 7 positions matching TRBD1. There are 13 residues in the CDR3. Germline V gives CDR1 MDHEN, CDR2 SYDVKM. V shed 5 bases and J 10 bases; nucleotides not matched to a gene: 7. CDR3 bases: TGTGCCAGCAGTAAGACAGGGTACGGAAAACTGTTTTTT. It specifies CASSKTGYGKLFF.

The chain employs TRBV10-3 and TRBJ1-2; 7 nucleotides match TRBD1. Germline CDR1 and CDR2: ENHRY and SYGVKD. The V and J ends lost 3 bases and 3 bases, in that order; junction bases with no gene match: 4. This CDR3 has 14 residues. The CDR3 protein is CAISDTGDHYGYTF. CDR3 nucleotides: TGTGCCATCAGTGATACAGGGGACCACTATGGCTACACCTTC.

This clone appeared once. The chain joins TRBV14 to TRBJ2-2; 13 bases agree with TRBD2. This CDR3 has 16 residues. Looked up from germline, CDR1 is SGHDN and CDR2 is FVKESK. V dropped 5 bases and J dropped 4; count of bases not matched to a gene: 4. For the CDR3, the DNA is TGTGCCAGCAGCACACTAGCGGGAGGGCCCACCGGGGAGCTGTTTTTT. It translates to CASSTLAGGPTGELFF.

This chain uses TRBV5-1 with TRBJ1-4; possibly TRBD1 for D (5 bases). CDR1 SGHRS and CDR2 YFSETQ come from the germline V gene. V gave up 3 bases and J gave up 3 bases, with 12 bases separating them. The CDR3 has 15 amino acids. CDR3 in amino acids: CASSSQGRSNEKLFF. CDR3 in DNA: TGCGCCAGCAGCTCGCAGGGAAGGTCTAATGAAAAACTGTTTTTT.

The CDR3 nucleotides read TGTGCCAGCAGACGAGGGCGCGGCAATCAGCCCCAGCATTTT. Its translation is CASRRGRGNQPQHF. The chain is built from TRBV6-1 and TRBJ1-5; D is unresolved. Per germline, CDR1 MNHNS and CDR2 SASEGT. Between the trimmed V and J ends, which lost 6 bases and 2 bases, there was a span of 11 bases. The CDR3 runs 14 residues.

The V gene is TRBV28, the J gene TRBJ2-6; D unclear. This CDR3 is 17 amino acids long. V lost 1 base and J 0 bases, leaving 10 bases between the germline ends. Germline V gene lookup returns CDR1 MDHEN and CDR2 SYDVKM. The CDR3 nucleotides read TGTGCCAGCAGTTTATACGGTCTGAGCTCTGGGGCCAACGTCCTGACTTTC. Its protein is CASSLYGLSSGANVLTF.

The gene calls are TRBV2 and TRBJ2-6; no clear D gene. Trimming left V 9 bases short and J 0 bases short, with 6 bases between. The CDR3 has 13 residues. The germline V gene encodes CDR1 SNHLY and CDR2 FYNNEI. CDR3 nucleotide sequence: TGTGCCAGGGAACCCTCTGGGGCCAACGTCCTGACTTTC. Its translation is CAREPSGANVLTF.

The V call is TRBV4-1, the J call TRBJ1-1; the match to TRBD1 covers 7 bases. V shed 4 bases and J 0 bases; nucleotides not matched to a gene: 5. Germline CDR1 MGHRA, CDR2 YSYEKL. The CDR3 has 15 residues. The CDR3 sequence is CASSPATGVNTEAFF. The CDR3 DNA is TGCGCCAGCAGCCCTGCAACAGGGGTGAACACTGAAGCTTTCTTT.

This chain uses TRBV18 with TRBJ2-7; TRBD2 might be the D (5 bases). This CDR3 contains 13 residues. V was shortened by 1 base and J by 7 bases, with 11 bases between the two germline ends. Germline CDR1 and CDR2: KGHSH and LQKENI. CDR3 coding DNA: TGTGCCAGCTCACCACTCGATACGGGAGAGCAGTACTTC. Protein sequence: CASSPLDTGEQYF.

In this sample, this clone turned up once. V is TRBV6-1 and J is TRBJ2-7; the match to TRBD1 covers 10 bases. The CDR3 has 15 residues. Trimming took 6 bases from V and 1 from J; bases not matched to a gene: 6. Germline values: CDR1 MNHNS, CDR2 SASEGT. CDR3 bases: TGTGCCAGCAGACCCGGGACAGGGGCGTCCTACGAGCAGTACTTC. This translates into CASRPGTGASYEQYF.

The chain carries TRBV5-1 and TRBJ2-5; possibly TRBD2 for D (6 bases). There are 14 residues in the CDR3. With 4 bases removed from V and 2 bases from J, the gap between germline ends came to 12 bases. Per germline, CDR1 SGHRS and CDR2 YFSETQ. This CDR3 is CASSPRDLQETQYF. CDR3 in DNA: TGCGCCAGCAGCCCCCGGGACTTACAAGAGACCCAGTACTTC. Supplemented by reference TRBV5-1 and TRBJ2-5, the full variable domain reads KAGVTQTPRYLIKTRGQQVTLSCSPISGHRSVSWYQQTPGQGLQFLFEYFSETQRNKGNFPGRFSGRQFSNSRSEMNVSTLELGDSALYLCASSPRDLQETQYFGPGTRLLVL.

The V gene is TRBV25-1, the J gene TRBJ2-1, with no clear D. The length of the CDR3 is 11 residues. Germline CDR1 MGHDK, CDR2 SYGVNS. V lost 1 base and J 8 bases, leaving 3 bases between the germline ends. Here the CDR3 DNA reads TGTGCCAGCAGTGAATTTTATGAGCAGTTCTTC. It translates to CASSEFYEQFF.

This clone was counted at least ten times. The CDR3 reads CASSPTGPGTEAFF. CDR3 DNA: TGTGCCAGCAGCCCGACAGGCCCGGGCACTGAAGCTTTCTTT. The J gene is TRBJ1-1, the V gene TRBV7-9, with D perhaps TRBD1 (6 bases). Trimming cost V 5 bases and J 4 bases, with 14 bases left between them. Germline lookup yields CDR1 SEHNR and CDR2 FQNEAQ (reference sequence). The CDR3 length is 14 residues. Complete variable domain (other parts from reference TRBV7-9 and TRBJ1-1): DTGVSQNPRHKITKRGQNVTFRCDPISEHNRLYWYRQTLGQGPEFLTYFQNEAQLEKSRLLSDRFSAERPKGSFSTLEIQRTEQGDSAMYLCASSPTGPGTEAFFGQGTRLTVV.

This chain joins TRBV2 and TRBJ1-5; no firm D call. Germline CDR1 and CDR2: SNHLY and FYNNEI. CDR3 size: 14 residues. With 4 bases removed from V and 1 base from J, the gap between germline ends came to 8 bases. CDR3 bases: TGTGCCAGCAGTGGGACTTCAAGCAATCAGCCCCAGCATTTT. Translating it yields CASSGTSSNQPQHF. The full variable domain, with the rest looked up from reference TRBV2 and TRBJ1-5, is EPEVTQTPSHQVTQMGQEVILRCVPISNHLYFYWYRQILGQKVEFLVSFYNNEISEKSEIFDDQFSVERPDGSNFTLKIRSTKLEDSAMYFCASSGTSSNQPQHFGDGTRLSIL.

The chain links TRBV6-5 to TRBJ1-6; no reliable D call. Germline-derived CDR1 and CDR2 are MNHEY and SVGAGI. Trimming removed 4 bases at V and 9 bases at J, with 19 bases between. The CDR3 spans 16 residues. This CDR3 reads CASSWANRNPGSPLHF. The CDR3, as DNA: TGTGCCAGCAGTTGGGCCAATCGAAACCCGGGTTCACCCCTCCACTTT.

The genes are TRBV4-1 and TRBJ2-7, with 11 bases matching TRBD2. The ends lost 0 bases at V and 3 bases at J; junction bases unmatched: 7. The CDR3 extends over 17 amino acids. The germline V gene has CDR1 MGHRA and CDR2 YSYEKL. Written as DNA, the CDR3 is TGCGCCAGCAGCCAAGACCCTGGGACTAGCGGTCTCTACGAGCAGTACTTC. Amino acid sequence: CASSQDPGTSGLYEQYF.

V is TRBV5-1 and J is TRBJ1-3; D unresolved. The CDR3 length is 14 residues. Germline-derived CDR1 and CDR2 are SGHRS and YFSETQ. V shed 2 bases and J shed 0 bases, with 6 bases lying between them. CDR3 sequence reads: CASSLSASGNTIYF. For the CDR3, the DNA is TGCGCCAGCAGCTTATCAGCCTCTGGAAACACCATATATTTT.

The rearrangement uses TRBV30 and TRBJ2-3; 9 nucleotides match TRBD2. Unmatched junction bases numbered 9, after V lost 0 bases and J lost 5 bases. The CDR3 is 16 amino acids. Germline V gene data show CDR1 as GTSNPN and CDR2 as SVGIG (reference sequence). The CDR3 nucleotides are TGTGCCTGGAGTGTTGGGACTAGCTGGGAGGTAGATACGCAGTATTTT. Encoded protein: CAWSVGTSWEVDTQYF.

The chain recombines TRBV5-1 with TRBJ2-7, with D perhaps matching TRBD1 (6 bases). Germline CDR1 and CDR2: SGHRS and YFSETQ. The CDR3 totals 14 residues. Trimming shortened V by 0 bases and J by 3 bases, and 10 bases separated the two germline ends. The CDR3 nucleotides are TGCGCCAGCAGCTTGGACCAGGGGCACTACGAGCAGTACTTC. Protein product: CASSLDQGHYEQYF.